One T cell receptor beta chain is described in this entry. Template switching by 5'RACE with UMIs generated the TCR beta cDNA. TCRdb re-called the 5' RACE reads; every CDR3 protein appears as one record, without DNA. The listing records about 550,000 distinct CDR3 sequences. The source of the sample is a study of T cells expressing NK-cell markers. Study-level background: From sorted CD3+CD56+NKG2C+, CD3+CD56+NKG2C- and CD3+CD56-NKG2C+ T cells came the TCR beta repertoires.

This receptor was identified in a man younger than 35 in good health. Input material: blood T cells: a sorted CD56 or NKG2C T cell subset, CD4+ or CD8+ T cells, or bulk PBMC T cells (not recorded which).

This chain's CDR3 is CASRRQGPSYEQYF. This sequence joins TRBV2 and TRBJ2-7; no DNA is available, so the TRBD1 call from TCRdb remains unchecked. This CDR3 has 14 residues. Germline CDR1 is SNHLY and CDR2 is FYNNEI. The whole variable domain, remainder taken from reference TRBV2 and TRBJ2-7, is EPEVTQTPSHQVTQMGQEVILRCVPISNHLYFYWYRQILGQKVEFLVSFYNNEISEKSEIFDDQFSVERPDGSNFTLKIRSTKLEDSAMYFCASRRQGPSYEQYFGPGTRLTVT.